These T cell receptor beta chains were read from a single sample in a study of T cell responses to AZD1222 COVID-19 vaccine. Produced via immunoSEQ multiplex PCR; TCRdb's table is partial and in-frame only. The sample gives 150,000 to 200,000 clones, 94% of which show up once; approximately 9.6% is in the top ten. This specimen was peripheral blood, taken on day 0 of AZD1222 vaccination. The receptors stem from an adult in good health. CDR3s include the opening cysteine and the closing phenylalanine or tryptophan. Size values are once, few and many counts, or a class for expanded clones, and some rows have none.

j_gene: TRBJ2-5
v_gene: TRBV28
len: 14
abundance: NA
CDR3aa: CASTPPGGGETQYF

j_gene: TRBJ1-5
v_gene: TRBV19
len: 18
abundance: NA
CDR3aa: CASSDSGTRRLLGQPQHF

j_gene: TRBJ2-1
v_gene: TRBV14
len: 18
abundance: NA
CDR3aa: CASSRKIHLAGGYNEQFF

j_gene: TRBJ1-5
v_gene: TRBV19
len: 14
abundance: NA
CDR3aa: CASTNLGSNQPQHF

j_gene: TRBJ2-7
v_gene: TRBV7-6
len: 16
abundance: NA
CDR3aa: CASSEVPPGSLDEQYF

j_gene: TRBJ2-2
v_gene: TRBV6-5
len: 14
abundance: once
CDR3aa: CASSYSKHTGELFF

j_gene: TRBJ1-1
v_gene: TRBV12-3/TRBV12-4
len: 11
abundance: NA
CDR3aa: CASSFGAEAFF

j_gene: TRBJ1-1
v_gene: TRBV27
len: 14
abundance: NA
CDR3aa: CASSEPGQNTEAFF

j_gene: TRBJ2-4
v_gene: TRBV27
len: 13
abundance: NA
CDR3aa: CARNAGFSNIQYF

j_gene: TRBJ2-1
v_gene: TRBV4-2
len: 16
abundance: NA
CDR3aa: CASSQAQRSSYNEQFF

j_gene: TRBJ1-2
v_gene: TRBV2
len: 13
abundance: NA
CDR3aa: CARSRDKGNGYTF

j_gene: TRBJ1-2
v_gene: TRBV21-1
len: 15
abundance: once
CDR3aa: CASSSPTDSNYGYTF

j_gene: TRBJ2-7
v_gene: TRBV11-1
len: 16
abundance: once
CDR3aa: CASSLPGQFGIYEQYF

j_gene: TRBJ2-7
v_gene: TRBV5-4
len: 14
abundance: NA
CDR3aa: CASSPPGPQYEQYF

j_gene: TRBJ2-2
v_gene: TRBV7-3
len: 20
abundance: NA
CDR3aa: CASSLTHLKSSGGRAGELFF

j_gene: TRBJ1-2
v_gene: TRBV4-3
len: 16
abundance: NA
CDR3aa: CASSQDASGPNYGYTF

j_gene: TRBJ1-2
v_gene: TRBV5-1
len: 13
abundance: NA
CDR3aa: CASSLATGVGYTF

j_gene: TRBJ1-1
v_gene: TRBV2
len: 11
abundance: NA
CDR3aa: CASSDVSGAFF

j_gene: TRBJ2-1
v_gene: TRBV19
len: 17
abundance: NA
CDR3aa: CASSPRVLAGSYNEQFF

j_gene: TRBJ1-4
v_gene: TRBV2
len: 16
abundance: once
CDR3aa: CASKETGAITNEKLFF

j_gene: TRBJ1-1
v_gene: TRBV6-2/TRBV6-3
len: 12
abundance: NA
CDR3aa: CASSYGGMEAFF

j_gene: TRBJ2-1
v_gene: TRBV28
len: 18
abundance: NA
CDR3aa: CASSLRNYRDPVSSEQFF

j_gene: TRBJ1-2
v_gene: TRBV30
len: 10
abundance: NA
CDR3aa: CASGENGYTF

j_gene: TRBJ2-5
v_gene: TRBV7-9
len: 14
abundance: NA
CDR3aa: CASSSGQSRETQYF

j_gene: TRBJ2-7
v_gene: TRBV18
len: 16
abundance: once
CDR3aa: CASSPPSGTKAYEQYF

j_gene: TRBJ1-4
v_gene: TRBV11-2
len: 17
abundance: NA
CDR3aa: CASSLVRDGTYNEKLFF

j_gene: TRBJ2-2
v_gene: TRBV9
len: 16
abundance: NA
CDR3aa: CASSVLQGASSGELFF

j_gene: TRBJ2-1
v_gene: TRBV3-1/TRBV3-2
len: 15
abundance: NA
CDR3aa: CASSQGPGLSPEQFF